A single sample gave rise to the 30 T cell receptor beta chains below, sequenced in a study of identical twins. TCRdb re-called the 5' RACE reads with MiXCR, one entry per CDR3 protein. The top ten clones hold around 3% of a sample with 450,000 or so distinct CDR3 sequences, roughly 24% of them seen once. These data also formed part of another study, on T cells expressing NK-cell markers.

The sample was CD4+ T cells sorted from blood. All receptors come from a woman under 30 in good health.

There are many counts of this clonotype. J is TRBJ2-7 and V is TRBV12-3 or TRBV12-4; D is unresolved. V lost 3 bases to trimming and J lost 2 bases, with 8 bases between them. CDR3 size: 13 residues. CDR3 in amino acids: CASSFDFTYEQYF. In DNA, the CDR3 is TGTGCCAGCAGTTTTGACTTTACCTACGAGCAGTACTTC.

This clonotype was seen only a few times. This sequence joins TRBV7-9 and TRBJ2-1; 8 bases are a match to TRBD2. Germline V gives CDR1 SEHNR, CDR2 FQNEAQ (reference sequence). The CDR3 length is 16 residues. Losses at the gene ends were 3 bases for V and 2 bases for J; bases not matched to a gene: 6. The CDR3 DNA reads as TGTGCCAGCAGCTTCGAGCGGGGGCCACCCTACAATGAGCAGTTCTTC. Its protein is CASSFERGPPYNEQFF.

The genes are TRBV10-2 and TRBJ1-4, with D perhaps matching TRBD1 (6 bases). Germline-derived CDR1 and CDR2 are WSHSY and SAAADI. V was shortened by 4 bases and J by 10 bases, with 13 bases between the two germline ends. The CDR3 sequence is 13 residues long. CDR3 DNA sequence: TGCGCCAGCAGTGCGACAGGCTTGGGAAAACTGTTTTTT. Its translation is CASSATGLGKLFF.

This clonotype was counted only a few times. This rearrangement joins TRBV6-1 to TRBJ2-5; either TRBD1 or TRBD2 may fit D (5 bases each). V was clipped by 10 bases and J by 5 bases, with 20 bases between them. The CDR3 is 14 amino acids. Germline CDR1 and CDR2: MNHNS and SASEGT. DNA of the CDR3: TGTGCCACCGCCCCAGTGGGGGTGGGCGAGACCCAGTACTTC. Amino acids: CATAPVGVGETQYF.

This clonotype has ten or more counts. This rearrangement joins TRBV5-4 to TRBJ2-3; 7 nucleotides line up with TRBD2. This CDR3 has 15 amino acids. Germline-derived CDR1 and CDR2 are SGHNT and YYREEE (reference sequence). V was clipped by 0 bases and J by 3 bases; unmatched bases: 4. In DNA form, the CDR3 reads TGTGCCAGCAGCTTGGAGTTGCGGGGGACAGATACGCAGTATTTT. Translation: CASSLELRGTDTQYF.

CDR3: CASSDGRQAAKTTEAFF. CDR3 bases: TGTGCCAGCAGCGACGGGAGACAGGCGGCCAAGACCACTGAAGCTTTCTTT. The rearrangement uses TRBV6-1 and TRBJ1-1, with a weak D call TRBD1 (6 bases). Looked up from germline, CDR1 is MNHNS and CDR2 is SASEGT. The CDR3 length is 17 residues. Between the trimmed V and J ends, which lost 6 bases and 4 bases, there was a span of 24 bases.

The chain couples TRBV20-1 to TRBJ2-5, with D perhaps matching TRBD2 (5 bases). The germline V gene has CDR1 DFQATT and CDR2 SNEGSKA (reference sequence). The CDR3 is 13 residues long. Trimming left V 3 bases short and J 5 bases short, with 13 bases between. CDR3 region: CSASVGREETQYF. The CDR3 DNA reads TGCAGTGCTAGTGTTGGAAGGGAGGAGACCCAGTACTTC.

The chain has TRBV6-2 or TRBV6-3 and TRBJ2-1, with D possibly being TRBD2 (7 bases). CDR3 length: 16 residues. Germline V gene lookup returns CDR1 MNHEY and CDR2 SVGEGT. V lost 2 bases to trimming and J lost 2 bases, with 13 bases between them. CDR3 sequence (DNA): TGTGCCAGCAGTTACACGGGGGGCGCCCCCTACAATGAGCAGTTCTTC. Encoded protein: CASSYTGGAPYNEQFF.

This clonotype has ten or more counts. V gene TRBV12-3 or TRBV12-4 combines with J gene TRBJ2-2; TRBD2 matches at 8 bases. There are 16 residues in the CDR3. V lost 5 bases, J lost 6 bases, and 11 bases stayed unmatched. CDR3 loop: CASSPLTSVRSGELFF. In DNA, the CDR3 is TGTGCCAGCAGTCCGCTGACTAGCGTGCGATCCGGGGAGCTGTTTTTT.

This clonotype was seen a handful of times. The chain carries TRBV7-2 and TRBJ1-2; TRBD1 aligns across 10 bases. With 5 bases clipped from V and 2 bases from J, the junction kept 8 bases outside the gene matches. CDR1 and CDR2 from the germline V gene are SGHTA and FQGNSA. The CDR3 is made up of 16 amino acids. The CDR3 loop is CASSPDRGRINYGYTF. The CDR3 coding sequence is TGTGCCAGCAGCCCCGACAGGGGGCGCATAAACTATGGCTACACCTTC.

The chain uses TRBV3-1 and TRBJ2-5, with D perhaps given as TRBD1 or TRBD2 (5 bases each). Trimming pared 4 bases from V and 5 bases from J, leaving 8 bases between. Germline assignment: CDR1 LGHDT and CDR2 YNNKEL (reference sequence). This CDR3 is built from 12 residues. CDR3: CASSPGTETQYF. Here the CDR3 DNA reads TGTGCCAGCAGCCCCGGGACGGAGACCCAGTACTTC.

The V gene is TRBV12-3 or TRBV12-4, the J gene TRBJ2-3; D is uncertain. The V end was cut by 3 bases, the J end by 0 bases, with 4 bases between. CDR3 length: 13 amino acids. The CDR3 is CASSFGSTDTQYF. CDR3 in DNA: TGTGCCAGCAGTTTCGGAAGCACAGATACGCAGTATTTT.

This clonotype came up many times. The V gene is TRBV5-1, the J gene TRBJ2-7; D is uncertain. This CDR3 has 13 amino acids. CDR1 and CDR2 from the germline V gene are SGHRS and YFSETQ. The V and J ends lost 3 bases and 5 bases respectively, with 12 bases between them. The CDR3 protein is CASSSTFPNEQYF. CDR3 nucleotide sequence: TGCGCCAGCAGCTCAACATTCCCCAACGAGCAGTACTTC. The full variable domain, rest sourced from reference TRBV5-1 and TRBJ2-7, is KAGVTQTPRYLIKTRGQQVTLSCSPISGHRSVSWYQQTPGQGLQFLFEYFSETQRNKGNFPGRFSGRQFSNSRSEMNVSTLELGDSALYLCASSSTFPNEQYFGPGTRLTVT.

The V gene is TRBV24-1, the J gene TRBJ2-1; 7 bases align to TRBD1. The CDR3 is 14 residues long. Germline CDR1 and CDR2: KGHDR and SFDVKD. The J segment lost 7 bases and the V segment lost 3 bases, leaving 5 bases of the junction unmatched. The CDR3 here is CATSDDRVKNEQFF. CDR3 sequence (DNA): TGTGCCACCAGTGATGACAGGGTTAAGAATGAGCAGTTCTTC.

This clonotype turned up a few times. V usage is TRBV5-1 and J usage is TRBJ2-2, with D perhaps matching TRBD2 (6 bases). Between the trimmed V and J ends, which lost 4 bases and 5 bases, there was a span of 12 bases. Germline lookup yields CDR1 SGHRS and CDR2 YFSETQ. The CDR3 is made up of 14 amino acids. The CDR3 region has the DNA TGCGCCAGCAGCCAAACGACTAGTACCGGGGAGCTGTTTTTT. Residues: CASSQTTSTGELFF.

The chain employs TRBV29-1 and TRBJ2-2; the D is unclear. The CDR3 runs 10 residues. Germline V gene data show CDR1 as SQVTM and CDR2 as ANQGSEA. The germline V and J ends were trimmed by 5 bases and 7 bases, with 5 bases remaining between them. CDR3 loop: CSVRVGELFF. In DNA, the CDR3 is TGCAGCGTTAGAGTCGGGGAGCTGTTTTTT.

The sample holds a few counts of this clonotype. The rearrangement links TRBV7-8 to TRBJ2-3, with a weak D call TRBD2 (5 bases). The CDR3 sequence is 17 residues long. Trimming pared 7 bases from V and 0 bases from J, leaving 20 bases between. Germline V lookup: CDR1 SGHVS, CDR2 FQNEAQ. The CDR3 here is CASTYAGRAVSTDTQYF. CDR3 nucleotides: TGTGCCAGCACCTACGCGGGCCGGGCAGTTAGCACAGATACGCAGTATTTT.

The chain employs TRBV5-6 and TRBJ2-5; 10 positions agree with TRBD2. CDR1 and CDR2 (germline): SGHDT, YYEEEE. Losses at the gene ends were 4 bases for V and 4 bases for J; bases not matched to a gene: 7. This CDR3 comprises 15 residues. The CDR3 nucleotides are TGTGCCAGCAGCATCAGCGGGAGGGCGCGAGAGACCCAGTACTTC. It translates to CASSISGRARETQYF. The variable domain in full, with the rest retrieved from reference TRBV5-6 and TRBJ2-5, is DAGVTQSPTHLIKTRGQQVTLRCSPKSGHDTVSWYQQALGQGPQFIFQYYEEEERQRGNFPDRFSGHQFPNYSSELNVNALLLGDSALYLCASSISGRARETQYFGPGTRLLVL.

The J gene is TRBJ2-3, the V gene TRBV29-1; no firm D call. Trimming cost V 4 bases and J 2 bases, with 7 bases left between them. This CDR3 spans 12 amino acids. Germline V gene sequence: CDR1 SQVTM, CDR2 ANQGSEA. CDR3 loop: CSVGPHTDTQYF. The CDR3 DNA follows: TGCAGCGTTGGACCCCACACAGATACGCAGTATTTT.

This chain connects TRBV14 to TRBJ2-3; no clear D. CDR1 SGHDN and CDR2 FVKESK come from the germline V gene. This CDR3 comprises 14 residues. The V and J ends lost 3 bases and 7 bases respectively, with 14 bases between them. CDR3: CASSHRPPLYTQYF. CDR3 bases: TGTGCCAGCAGCCATCGGCCACCCCTCTATACGCAGTATTTT.

This chain joins TRBV10-3 and TRBJ1-1; maybe TRBD1 (5 bases). Deletions cut 2 bases from V and 5 bases from J, with 9 bases between. The CDR3 has 13 residues. Looked up from germline, CDR1 is ENHRY and CDR2 is SYGVKD. The DNA of the CDR3 is TGTGCCATCAGTGAGCGGGGACGGACTGAAGCTTTCTTT. The encoded protein is CAISERGRTEAFF.

This clonotype has a handful of counts. J is TRBJ1-6 and V is TRBV3-1, with D possibly matching TRBD1 (5 bases). The CDR3 extends over 14 amino acids. The V gene's germline CDR1 is LGHDT and CDR2 YNNKEL (reference sequence). V was shortened by 4 bases and J by 7 bases, with 11 bases between the two germline ends. The CDR3 loop reads CASSRQFTNSPLHF. CDR3 nucleotides: TGTGCCAGCAGCCGACAGTTCACCAATTCACCCCTCCACTTT.

This clonotype was observed a handful of times. The gene calls are TRBV11-2 and TRBJ2-1; 9 nucleotides align to TRBD2. The CDR3 is 18 amino acids. V shed 2 bases, J shed 4 bases, and the junction held 12 bases outside the gene matches. The V gene's germline CDR1 is SGHAT and CDR2 FQNNGV. The CDR3 region has the DNA TGTGCCAGCAGCTTAAGAGTGGGGCTAGCGGGGAATTACAATGAGCAGTTCTTC. Translated: CASSLRVGLAGNYNEQFF.

This clonotype was detected a few times. J is TRBJ2-3 and V is TRBV20-1; D call uncertain. This CDR3 has 13 amino acids. Trimming left V 3 bases short and J 0 bases short, with 7 bases between. The germline CDR1 and CDR2 sequences are DFQATT and SNEGSKA (reference sequence). CDR3 amino acids: CSASRDSTDTQYF. For the CDR3, the DNA is TGCAGTGCTAGTCGCGATAGCACAGATACGCAGTATTTT.

This chain joins TRBV20-1 and TRBJ2-1, with D maybe TRBD2 (6 bases). The CDR3 totals 15 residues. The germline gives CDR1 DFQATT, CDR2 SNEGSKA (reference sequence). Trimming took 2 bases from V and 7 from J, leaving 18 bases between them. CDR3: CSARPPGGMTNEQFF. CDR3 nucleotides: TGCAGTGCTAGACCGCCGGGCGGGATGACGAATGAGCAGTTCTTC.

The J gene is TRBJ2-3, the V gene TRBV20-1; 8 nucleotides line up with TRBD2. The CDR3 runs 16 residues. V trimming: 2 bases; J trimming: 2 bases; junction bases outside the gene matches: 9. The germline gives CDR1 DFQATT, CDR2 SNEGSKA (reference sequence). CDR3 in DNA: TGCAGTGCTAGACTACCCGACGGACTAGCCACAGATACGCAGTATTTT. It yields the protein CSARLPDGLATDTQYF.

This clonotype has more than one count but fewer than ten. This chain connects TRBV7-6 to TRBJ2-7; 8 nucleotides line up with TRBD1. V dropped 3 bases and J dropped 0; count of bases not matched to a gene: 4. Germline loops: CDR1 SGHVS, CDR2 FNYEAQ. This CDR3 is 15 amino acids long. CDR3 amino acids: CASSFGTGGSYEQYF. The DNA of the CDR3 is TGTGCCAGCAGCTTTGGAACAGGGGGCTCCTACGAGCAGTACTTC.

This clonotype was seen a few times. The V gene is TRBV10-3, the J gene TRBJ2-7, with a possible D match to TRBD1 (6 bases). Between the trimmed V and J ends, which lost 7 bases and 3 bases, there was a span of 22 bases. Germline CDR1 and CDR2: ENHRY and SYGVKD. The CDR3 sequence is 16 residues long. In nucleotides, the CDR3 is TGTGCCATCACCGGGCCTAGGAGGACAGACCACTACGAGCAGTACTTC. Residues: CAITGPRRTDHYEQYF.

This clonotype was seen only a few times. This sequence joins TRBV12-3 or TRBV12-4 and TRBJ2-1; 9 bases line up with TRBD1. Germline trimming cut 6 bases from V and 6 bases from J; bases unmatched to any gene: 18. The CDR3 runs 18 residues. The CDR3 DNA reads as TGTGCCAGCAGCTTCGGGACAGGGTCACCCCCTCCTCCCAATGAGCAGTTCTTC. Encoded protein: CASSFGTGSPPPPNEQFF.

This chain joins TRBV11-2 and TRBJ2-2; the match to TRBD1 covers 7 bases. V shed 5 bases, J shed 1 base, and the junction held 7 bases outside the gene matches. The CDR3 totals 16 residues. Germline CDR1 is SGHAT and CDR2 is FQNNGV. In DNA form, the CDR3 reads TGTGCCAGCAGCACTTTGACAGGGATGAACACCGGGGAGCTGTTTTTT. This translates into CASSTLTGMNTGELFF.